A single sample gave rise to the 20 T cell receptor beta chains below, sequenced in a study of blood T cell repertoires in COVID-19 (dated by TCRdb to about 2020). Libraries were constructed by the immunoSEQ multiplex PCR assay. Entries here come from immuneACCESS through TCRdb and include only in-frame sequences with V and J called. Some clones fail to appear in such tables; in the studies checked, an unresolved V gene covers under half of the shortfall, and the cause of the remainder is unknown. This sample is represented by about 170,000 clones; roughly 80% of them were singletons. The top ten hold around 8.1% of the sample. Sequencing was done on a sample of peripheral blood. These receptors came from a man aged 60-69 years with acute or convalescent COVID-19.

V usage is TRBV24-1 and J usage is TRBJ2-3; D may be TRBD2 (5 bases). V lost 4 bases, J lost 4 bases, and 14 bases lay in between. Germline V gene lookup returns CDR1 KGHDR and CDR2 SFDVKD. The CDR3 totals 15 residues. CDR3 nucleotide sequence: TGTGCCACCAGTGACCCCAAGGTCGGGGCAGATACGCAGTATTTT. Its translation is CATSDPKVGADTQYF.

J is TRBJ2-1 and V is TRBV6-5; 11 bases agree with TRBD2. The junction had 3 bases not matched to a gene; V was cut back by 7 bases and J by 1 base. CDR3 size: 15 residues. Germline V gene sequence: CDR1 MNHEY, CDR2 SVGAGI. DNA of the CDR3: TGTGCCAGCACTATAGCGGGGGGGTCCTACAATGAGCAGTTCTTC. Translating it yields CASTIAGGSYNEQFF.

The chain has TRBV6-5 and TRBJ1-1; no definite D call. Germline CDR1 is MNHEY and CDR2 is SVGAGI. Trimming left V 6 bases short and J 2 bases short, with 13 bases between. This CDR3 region has 14 residues. The CDR3 protein is CASSPKLYNTEAFF. The CDR3 nucleotides read TGTGCCAGCAGCCCCAAACTCTACAACACTGAAGCTTTCTTT.

This chain connects TRBV24-1 to TRBJ2-7; TRBD1 agrees at 7 bases. Per germline, CDR1 KGHDR and CDR2 SFDVKD. V was clipped by 1 base and J by 3 bases; unmatched bases: 5. The CDR3 has 15 amino acids. The CDR3 here is CATSDLRQGRYEQYF. The CDR3, as DNA: TGTGCCACCAGTGATTTAAGACAGGGACGCTACGAGCAGTACTTC.

The chain recombines TRBV5-1 with TRBJ2-2; TRBD2 is a possible D gene (6 bases). The CDR3 totals 15 residues. CDR1 and CDR2 from the germline V gene are SGHRS and YFSETQ. V was trimmed by 2 bases and J by 4 bases, leaving 12 bases between them. Here the CDR3 reads CASSLGTRGTGELFF. As DNA, the CDR3 is TGCGCCAGCAGCTTAGGGACTCGGGGCACCGGGGAGCTGTTTTTT.

This clone showed up just a few times. The chain recombines TRBV11-2 with TRBJ2-3; TRBD2 agrees at 8 bases. V was clipped by 6 bases and J by 3 bases; unmatched bases: 11. CDR3 length equals 16 residues. Germline V gives CDR1 SGHAT, CDR2 FQNNGV. This CDR3 reads CASSREGGRVTDTQYF. The CDR3 coding sequence is TGTGCCAGCAGTCGGGAGGGGGGGCGTGTGACAGATACGCAGTATTTT.

This chain connects TRBV27 to TRBJ2-1; D remains unclear. Germline V gene lookup returns CDR1 MNHEY and CDR2 SMNVEV (reference sequence). This CDR3 region has 16 residues. V gave up 1 base and J gave up 0 bases, with 10 bases separating them. In nucleotides, the CDR3 is TGTGCCAGCAGTTTATTGACGGCTAGCTCCTACAATGAGCAGTTCTTC. Protein: CASSLLTASSYNEQFF.

CDR3 residues: CASSPQPTGGGYTF. In nucleotides, the CDR3 is TGTGCCAGCAGCCCCCAACCAACGGGGGGTGGCTACACCTTC. The chain joins TRBV6-6 to TRBJ1-2, with D possibly TRBD1 on 5 matching bases. Trimming took 6 bases from V and 7 from J, leaving 18 bases between them. Germline-derived CDR1 and CDR2 are MNHNY and SVGAGI (reference sequence). The CDR3 runs to 14 residues.

The sample holds a few counts of this clone. The rearrangement uses TRBV25-1 and TRBJ1-5; D call uncertain. Germline V gene sequence: CDR1 MGHDK, CDR2 SYGVNS. There are 14 residues in the CDR3. V lost 2 bases, J lost 3 bases, and 8 bases lay in between. DNA for the CDR3: TGTGCCAGCAGTGAACTACAGCTCAATCAGCCCCAGCATTTT. It is translated as CASSELQLNQPQHF.

The chain is built from TRBV5-6 and TRBJ1-2; tentative D call: TRBD1 (6 bases). V lost 1 base and J 7 bases, leaving 20 bases between the germline ends. CDR3 length: 16 amino acids. Germline-derived CDR1 and CDR2 are SGHDT and YYEEEE. The CDR3 nucleotides read TGTGCCAGCAGCTTGTCTCAGGGGTTTTCTGCAGGTGGCTACACCTTC. Its translation: CASSLSQGFSAGGYTF.

This clone has only one observation. This chain joins TRBV4-1 and TRBJ2-4, with D possibly matching TRBD1 (5 bases). The CDR3 is made up of 16 amino acids. V dropped 1 base and J dropped 0 bases, with 10 bases sitting between them. Germline V gene lookup returns CDR1 MGHRA and CDR2 YSYEKL. The CDR3 here is CASSQGGERAKNIQYF. The CDR3 bases are TGCGCCAGCAGCCAAGGGGGCGAAAGAGCCAAAAACATTCAGTACTTC.

CDR3 in DNA: TGTGCCAGCAGCTTAGGGGGGACTAGCGGGACCTACGAGCAGTACTTC. This codes for CASSLGGTSGTYEQYF. The chain recombines TRBV7-8 with TRBJ2-7; 13 positions match TRBD2. Germline loops: CDR1 SGHVS, CDR2 FQNEAQ. The CDR3 spans 16 residues. Trimming at V came to 1 base and at J to 2 bases, leaving 2 bases not matched to a gene.

The gene calls are TRBV6-5 and TRBJ1-1; 9 bases align to TRBD1. The CDR3 runs 15 residues. In germline, CDR1 is MNHEY, CDR2 SVGAGI. Trimming took 2 bases from V and 4 from J; bases not matched to a gene: 5. The CDR3 reads CASSYLDRGGTEAFF. CDR3 sequence (DNA): TGTGCCAGCAGTTACCTGGACAGGGGAGGCACTGAAGCTTTCTTT.

The chain has TRBV3-1 (or the pseudogene TRBV3-2) and TRBJ2-1; the D is unclear. Germline-derived CDR1 and CDR2 are LGHDT and YNNKEL (reference sequence). V gave up 1 base and J gave up 9 bases, with 4 bases separating them. This CDR3 has 11 residues. CDR3 DNA: TGTGCCAGCAGCCAAGCGGTTGAGCAGTTCTTC. As protein: CASSQAVEQFF.

This clone has only one observation. The V call is TRBV27, the J call TRBJ2-5; 8 bases align to TRBD1. The CDR3 spans 13 residues. With V trimmed by 7 bases and J by 2 bases, 3 bases remained unmatched. Germline V gene sequence: CDR1 MNHEY, CDR2 SMNVEV (reference sequence). Here the CDR3 DNA reads TGTGCCAGCACCCGGACAGGGCAAGAGACCCAGTACTTC. It translates to CASTRTGQETQYF.

The DNA for the CDR3 is TGTGCCAGCAGCCCGTCTTTACTAACTAATGAAAAACTGTTTTTT. Translated, it gives CASSPSLLTNEKLFF. The chain is built from TRBV3-1 (or the pseudogene TRBV3-2) and TRBJ1-4; D uncertain. There are 15 residues in the CDR3. Germline CDR1 is LGHDT and CDR2 is YNNKEL (reference sequence). V gave up 4 bases and J gave up 1 base, with 10 bases separating them.

The gene calls are TRBV2 and TRBJ2-2; possibly TRBD1 for D (5 bases). CDR1 SNHLY and CDR2 FYNNEI come from the germline V gene. Deletions cut 8 bases from V and 3 bases from J, with 13 bases between. CDR3 size: 14 residues. The CDR3 sequence is CASELDRDTGELFF. CDR3 in DNA: TGTGCCAGCGAATTAGACAGAGACACCGGGGAGCTGTTTTTT.

J is TRBJ2-1 and V is TRBV6-5; 8 nucleotides match TRBD1. The CDR3 runs 16 residues. Trimming took 4 bases from V and 10 from J; bases not matched to a gene: 15. Germline V gene lookup returns CDR1 MNHEY and CDR2 SVGAGI. CDR3 amino acids: CASSSPRTGNGGEQFF. The CDR3 coding sequence is TGTGCCAGCAGTTCCCCCCGGACAGGGAACGGTGGCGAGCAGTTCTTC.

Notes on this clone: Other nucleotide sequences from this sample produce the same CDR3. J is TRBJ1-2 and V is TRBV29-1; 7 bases match TRBD1. CDR3 length equals 13 residues. Germline values: CDR1 SQVTM, CDR2 ANQGSEA. V lost 6 bases, J lost 3 bases, and 7 bases stayed unmatched. The CDR3 spells CSVRTGLYYGYTF. CDR3 in DNA: TGCAGCGTGCGGACAGGCCTGTACTATGGCTACACCTTC.

Remarks on this clone: Relative to the germline gene, one junction end is altered; a read error may explain this. The chain recombines TRBV7-7 with TRBJ2-5; maybe TRBD2 (6 bases). CDR1 and CDR2 (germline): SSHAT, FNYEAQ (reference sequence). The CDR3 loop spans 16 amino acids. The CDR3: CASSIGSGEPQETQYF. The CDR3 DNA reads TGTGCTAGCAGCATCGGTTCGGGGGAGCCGCAAGAGACCCAGTACTTC.